The T cell receptor (beta chain) under discussion was sequenced for a study of cytomegalovirus exposure and HLA in healthy donors. Study-wide results and caveats: Earlier analysis looked at TCR beta V segments, and most were productive about 90% or about 30% of the time.

This clone was recorded once. Its matching antigen is unknown. The PCR contained 60 Vbeta and 13 Jbeta primers. Clones were read by immunoSEQ multiplex PCR, and TCRdb kept only the in-frame ones, dropping some. The sample records more than 150,000 clones, 70% to 90% being singletons. This TCR was sampled from a man in his late teens or twenties in good health and CMV-seropositive. Sequenced: PBMCs.

CDR3 loop: CASSHEQGAGAETQYF. CDR3 DNA: TGTGCCAGCAGCCACGAACAGGGGGCGGGGGCAGAGACCCAGTACTTC. V usage is TRBV5-5 and J usage is TRBJ2-5, with TRBD1 matching over 9 bases. The trim removed 4 bases at V and 4 bases at J, leaving 11 bases unmatched. From germline, CDR1 is SGHKS and CDR2 YYEKEE (reference sequence). The CDR3 sequence is 16 residues long.